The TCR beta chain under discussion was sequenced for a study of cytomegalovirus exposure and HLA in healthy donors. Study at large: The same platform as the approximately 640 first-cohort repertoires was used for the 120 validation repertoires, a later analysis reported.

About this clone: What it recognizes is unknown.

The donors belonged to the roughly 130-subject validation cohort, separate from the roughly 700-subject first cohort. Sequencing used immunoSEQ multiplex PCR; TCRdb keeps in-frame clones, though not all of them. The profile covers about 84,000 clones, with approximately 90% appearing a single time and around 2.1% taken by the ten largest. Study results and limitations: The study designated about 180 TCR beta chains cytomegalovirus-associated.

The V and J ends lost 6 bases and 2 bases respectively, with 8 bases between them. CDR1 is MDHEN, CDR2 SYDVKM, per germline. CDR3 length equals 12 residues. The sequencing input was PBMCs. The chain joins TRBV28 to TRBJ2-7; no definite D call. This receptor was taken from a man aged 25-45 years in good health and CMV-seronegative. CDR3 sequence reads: CASRTQAYEQYF. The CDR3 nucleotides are TGTGCCAGCAGAACACAAGCCTACGAGCAGTACTTC.